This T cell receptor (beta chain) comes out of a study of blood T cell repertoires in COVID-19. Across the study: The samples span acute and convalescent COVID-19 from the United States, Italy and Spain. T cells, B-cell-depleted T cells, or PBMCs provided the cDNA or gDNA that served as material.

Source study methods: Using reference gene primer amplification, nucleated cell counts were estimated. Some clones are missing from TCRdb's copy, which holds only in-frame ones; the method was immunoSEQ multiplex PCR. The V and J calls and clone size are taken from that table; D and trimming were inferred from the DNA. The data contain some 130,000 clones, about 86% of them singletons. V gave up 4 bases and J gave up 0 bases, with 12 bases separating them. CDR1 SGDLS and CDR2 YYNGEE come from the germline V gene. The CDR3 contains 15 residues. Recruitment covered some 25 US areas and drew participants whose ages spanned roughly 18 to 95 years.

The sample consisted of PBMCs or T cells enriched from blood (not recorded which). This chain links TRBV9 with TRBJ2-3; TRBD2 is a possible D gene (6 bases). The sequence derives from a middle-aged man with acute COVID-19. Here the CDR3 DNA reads TGTGCCAGCAGCCCTGGGGGGTCTAGCACAGATACGCAGTATTTT. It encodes CASSPGGSSTDTQYF.